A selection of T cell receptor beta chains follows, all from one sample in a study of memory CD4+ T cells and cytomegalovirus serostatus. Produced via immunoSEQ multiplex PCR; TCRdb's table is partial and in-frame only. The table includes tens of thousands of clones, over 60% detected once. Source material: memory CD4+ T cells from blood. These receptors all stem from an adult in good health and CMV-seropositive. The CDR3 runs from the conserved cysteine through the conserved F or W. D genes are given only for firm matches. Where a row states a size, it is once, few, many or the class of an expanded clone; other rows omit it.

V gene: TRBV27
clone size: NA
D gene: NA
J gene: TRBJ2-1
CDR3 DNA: TGTGCCAGCAGTCCCCTGGCGTTTAGCGGAGATTCCAATGAGCAGTTCTTC
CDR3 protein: CASSPLAFSGDSNEQFF

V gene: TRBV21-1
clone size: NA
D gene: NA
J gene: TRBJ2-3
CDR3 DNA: TGTGCCAGCAGCAAAGAAGGGGGCGGAAGGGCCCCCCGGGCAGATACGCAGTATTTT
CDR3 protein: CASSKEGGGRAPRADTQYF

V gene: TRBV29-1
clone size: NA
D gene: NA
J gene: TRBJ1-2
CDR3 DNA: TGCAGCGCCGTGGCCCCCCCCTATGGCTACACCTTC
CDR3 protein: CSAVAPPYGYTF

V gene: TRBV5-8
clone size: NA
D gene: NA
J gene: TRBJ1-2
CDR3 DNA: TGTGCCAGCAGCTTGCGGCAGGGGAATGGCTACACCTTC
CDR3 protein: CASSLRQGNGYTF

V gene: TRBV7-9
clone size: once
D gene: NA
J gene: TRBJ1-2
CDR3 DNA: TGTGCCAGCAGCTTGCAGGAGAACTATGGCTACACCTTC
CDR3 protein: CASSLQENYGYTF

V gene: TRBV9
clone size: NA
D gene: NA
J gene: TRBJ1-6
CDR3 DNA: TGTGCCAGCAGCGTAGGAGATTCACCCCTCCACTTT
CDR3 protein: CASSVGDSPLHF

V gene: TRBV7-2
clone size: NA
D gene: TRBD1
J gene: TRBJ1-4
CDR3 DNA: TGTGCCAGCAGCTGGGACAGGGGAGCCCGGGTTGGTGATGAAAAACTGTTTTTT
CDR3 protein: CASSWDRGARVGDEKLFF

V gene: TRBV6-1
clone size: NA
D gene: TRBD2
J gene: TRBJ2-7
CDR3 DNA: TGTGCCAGCAGTGAAGGGTTGGGACTAGCCTACGAGCAGTACTTC
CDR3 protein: CASSEGLGLAYEQYF

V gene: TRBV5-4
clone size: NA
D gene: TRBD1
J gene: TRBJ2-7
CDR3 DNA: TGTGCCAGCAGAGCTGACAGGGGCTCCTACGAGCAGTACTTC
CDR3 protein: CASRADRGSYEQYF

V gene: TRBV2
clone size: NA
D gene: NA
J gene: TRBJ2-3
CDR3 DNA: TGTGCCAGCGTCGGGAAACGCACAGATACGCAGTATTTT
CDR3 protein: CASVGKRTDTQYF

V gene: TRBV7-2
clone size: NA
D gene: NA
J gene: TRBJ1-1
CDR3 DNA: TGTGCCAGCAGCCCGGACACGCCGAACACTGAAGCTTTCTTT
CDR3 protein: CASSPDTPNTEAFF

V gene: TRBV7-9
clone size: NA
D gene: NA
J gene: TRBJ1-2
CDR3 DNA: TGTGCCAGCAGCTTTGACAGGATCCTTAACTATGGCTACACCTTC
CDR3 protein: CASSFDRILNYGYTF

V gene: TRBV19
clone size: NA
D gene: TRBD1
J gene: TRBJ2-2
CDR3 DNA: TGTGCCAGTAGCCAGCGGACAGGGGGCGGAACCGGGGAGCTGTTTTTT
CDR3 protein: CASSQRTGGGTGELFF

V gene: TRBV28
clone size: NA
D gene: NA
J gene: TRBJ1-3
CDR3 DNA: TGTGCCAGCAGTCCCCCCGTTGCTGGAAACACCATATATTTT
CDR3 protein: CASSPPVAGNTIYF

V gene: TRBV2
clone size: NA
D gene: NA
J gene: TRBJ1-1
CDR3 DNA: TGTGCCAGCAGTGAAGAGCAGTTTTCGAGGACTGAAGCTTTCTTT
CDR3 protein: CASSEEQFSRTEAFF

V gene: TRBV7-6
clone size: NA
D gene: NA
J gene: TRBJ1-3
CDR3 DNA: TGTGCCAGCAGTCAGACTAACTCTGGAAACACCATATATTTT
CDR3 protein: CASSQTNSGNTIYF

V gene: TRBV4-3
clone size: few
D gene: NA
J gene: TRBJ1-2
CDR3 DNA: TGCGCCAGCAGCGGGCGGCTTACAGATAACTATGGCTACACCTTC
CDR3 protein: CASSGRLTDNYGYTF

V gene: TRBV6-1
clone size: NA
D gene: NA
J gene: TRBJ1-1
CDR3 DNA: TGTGCCAGCGGAGGAGACTTAAAAAACACTGAAGCTTTCTTT
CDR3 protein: CASGGDLKNTEAFF

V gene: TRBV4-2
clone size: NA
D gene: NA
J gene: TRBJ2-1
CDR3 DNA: TGTGCCAGCAGCCAAGGGGTCGGGGGCTGGGCAGATGAGCAGTTCTTC
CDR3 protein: CASSQGVGGWADEQFF

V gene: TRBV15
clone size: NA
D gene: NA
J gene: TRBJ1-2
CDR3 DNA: TGTGCCACCAGCATGGAACAGGGAGGCGCCTATGGCTACACCTTC
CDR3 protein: CATSMEQGGAYGYTF

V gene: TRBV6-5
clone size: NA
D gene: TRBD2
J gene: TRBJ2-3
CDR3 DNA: TGTGCCAGCAGCCTAGCGGGGCCGCTAGATACGCAGTATTTT
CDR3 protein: CASSLAGPLDTQYF

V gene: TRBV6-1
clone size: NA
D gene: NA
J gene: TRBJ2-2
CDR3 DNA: TGTGCCAGCAAGGCAGACCAGAACACCGGGGAGCTGTTTTTT
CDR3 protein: CASKADQNTGELFF

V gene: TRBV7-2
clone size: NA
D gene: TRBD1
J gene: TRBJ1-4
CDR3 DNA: TGTGCCAGCAGCAGCAACAGGGGAACTAATGAAAAACTGTTTTTT
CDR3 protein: CASSSNRGTNEKLFF

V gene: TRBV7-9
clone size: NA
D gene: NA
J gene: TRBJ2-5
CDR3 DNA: TGTGCCAGCAGCTTAGTGGCGGGGGCCTTAAAGACCCAGTACTTC
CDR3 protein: CASSLVAGALKTQYF

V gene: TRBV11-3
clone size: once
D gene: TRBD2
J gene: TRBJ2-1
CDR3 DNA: TGTGCCAGCAGCTTAGGGTTAGGGACTAGCGGACCCAATGAGCAGTTCTTC
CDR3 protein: CASSLGLGTSGPNEQFF

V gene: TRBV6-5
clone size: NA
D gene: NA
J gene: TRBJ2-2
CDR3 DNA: TGTGCCAGCAGTTACCTCCAGTTCTCGAACACCGGGGAGCTGTTTTTT
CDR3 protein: CASSYLQFSNTGELFF

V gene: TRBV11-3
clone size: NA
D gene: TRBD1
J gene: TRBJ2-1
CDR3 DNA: TGTGCCAGCAGCCGCGACAGGGTTCAGTTCTTC
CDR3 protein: CASSRDRVQFF

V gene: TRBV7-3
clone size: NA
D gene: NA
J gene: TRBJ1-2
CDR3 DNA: TGTGCCAGCAGTCCCTCGGGAAGCCCCTATGGCTACACCTTC
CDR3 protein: CASSPSGSPYGYTF

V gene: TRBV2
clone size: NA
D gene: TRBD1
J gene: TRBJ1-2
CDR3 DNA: TGTGCCAGCAGTTGGGGGGGCAGGGGGCTTTATGGCTACACCTTC
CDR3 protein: CASSWGGRGLYGYTF

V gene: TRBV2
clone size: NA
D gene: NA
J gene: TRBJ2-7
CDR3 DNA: TGTGCCATCTCGCAAGGGCAGACTGGGGGCTACGAGCAGTACTTC
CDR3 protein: CAISQGQTGGYEQYF

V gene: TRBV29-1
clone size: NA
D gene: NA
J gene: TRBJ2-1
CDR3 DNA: TGCAGCGCGGAGGTTACCGCCCCCTTGGGTGAGCAGTTCTTC
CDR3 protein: CSAEVTAPLGEQFF

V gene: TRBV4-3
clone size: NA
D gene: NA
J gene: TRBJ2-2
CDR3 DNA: TGCGCCAGCAGCCAAGTGACTGGGGCAGGGAACTCCGGGGAGCTGTTTTTT
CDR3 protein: CASSQVTGAGNSGELFF

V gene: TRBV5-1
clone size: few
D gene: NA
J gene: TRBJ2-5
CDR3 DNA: TGCGCCAGCAGCTTGGCCGGGGAGACCCAGTACTTC
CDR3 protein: CASSLAGETQYF

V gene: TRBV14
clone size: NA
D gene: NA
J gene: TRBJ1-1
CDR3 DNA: TGTGCCAGCAGCCAAGATTTAGTGGGCACTGAAGCTTTCTTT
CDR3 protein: CASSQDLVGTEAFF

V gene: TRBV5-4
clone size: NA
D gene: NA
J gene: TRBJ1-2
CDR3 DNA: TGTGCCAGCAGCTCGGTACAGGGCCATAGGTCCTATGGCTACACCTTC
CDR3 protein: CASSSVQGHRSYGYTF

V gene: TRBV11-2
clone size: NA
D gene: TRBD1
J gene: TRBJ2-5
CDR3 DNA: TGTGCCAGCAGCCAGGGGGTTCGGGGCTTTGGACGGACCCAGTACTTC
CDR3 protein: CASSQGVRGFGRTQYF

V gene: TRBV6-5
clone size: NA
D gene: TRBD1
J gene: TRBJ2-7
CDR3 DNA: TGTGCCAGCAGTTACCGGGACAGGGGATCCTACGAGCAGTACTTC
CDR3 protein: CASSYRDRGSYEQYF